This TCR beta chain was profiled in a study of cytomegalovirus exposure and HLA in healthy donors. Overall study: As an earlier analysis found, about 190 million T cells yielded about 100 million unique TCR beta sequences.

This PCR relied on a set of 60 Vbeta primers and 13 Jbeta primers. Sequenced by immunoSEQ multiplex PCR; TCRdb stores in-frame clones only, minus some. The sample lists about 160,000 clones, about 80% seen once, with approximately 1.3% in the top ten. V lost 0 bases, J lost 5 bases, and 10 bases lay in between. Germline lookup yields CDR1 MNHEY and CDR2 SVGAGI. The CDR3 has 14 residues. The V call is TRBV6-5, the J call TRBJ2-5; D gene ambiguous. Material: PBMCs. This receptor was identified in a man younger than 40 in good health and CMV-seronegative. CDR3 sequence: CASSYSRVRETQYF. The CDR3 nucleotides read TGTGCCAGCAGTTACTCCCGGGTTCGGGAGACCCAGTACTTC.